One sample yielded the 13 T cell receptor beta chains listed below, sequenced in a study of blood T cell repertoires in COVID-19. Generated by immunoSEQ multiplex PCR, the TCRdb table keeps only in-frame clones and is missing some. The table records 140,000 or so clones, 60% to 85% of them present only once. The sequencing sample was made of peripheral blood. All receptors come from a woman aged 60 to 75 with acute or convalescent COVID-19.

The rearrangement uses TRBV19 and TRBJ1-1; D is ambiguous. The CDR3 loop spans 13 amino acids. Trimming took 5 bases from V and 1 from J, leaving 8 bases between them. CDR1 LNHDA and CDR2 SQIVND come from the germline V gene (reference sequence). CDR3: CASSRFGNTEAFF. DNA of the CDR3: TGTGCCAGTAGTCGGTTCGGGAACACTGAAGCTTTCTTT.

The chain has TRBV7-2 and TRBJ1-2; 7 bases match TRBD1. Trimming cost V 1 base and J 6 bases; bases outside gene matches: 5. Per germline, CDR1 SGHTA and CDR2 FQGNSA. There are 14 residues in the CDR3. The CDR3 is CASSLGRQGHGYTF. The CDR3 DNA is TGTGCCAGCAGCTTAGGCAGACAGGGACATGGCTACACCTTC.

This clone came up a few times. The chain uses TRBV20-1 and TRBJ2-7; D possibly corresponds to TRBD1 (6 bases). The CDR3 has 15 residues. V dropped 3 bases and J dropped 2 bases, with 17 bases sitting between them. In germline, CDR1 is DFQATT, CDR2 SNEGSKA (reference sequence). The CDR3: CSASRPQGLTYEQYF. CDR3 DNA: TGCAGTGCTAGTCGCCCCCAGGGGTTAACCTACGAGCAGTACTTC.

This rearrangement joins TRBV9 to TRBJ2-1; a weak D match, TRBD1 (6 bases). The CDR3 loop spans 13 amino acids. Trimming left V 4 bases short and J 12 bases short, with 17 bases between. The V gene's germline CDR1 is SGDLS and CDR2 YYNGEE. The CDR3 DNA is TGTGCCAGCAGCTACGGGACACTTATTCCGCAGTTCTTC. Protein sequence: CASSYGTLIPQFF.

V gene TRBV7-9 combines with J gene TRBJ2-7, with no clear D. Deletions cut 5 bases from V and 0 bases from J, with 8 bases between. CDR3 length: 13 residues. Per germline, CDR1 SEHNR and CDR2 FQNEAQ (reference sequence). The CDR3 sequence is CASSPRSSYEQYF. The CDR3 DNA reads as TGTGCCAGCAGCCCGCGGAGCTCCTACGAGCAGTACTTC.

V is TRBV2 and J is TRBJ2-3, with D perhaps matching TRBD1 (5 bases). This CDR3 comprises 15 residues. Germline V gene sequence: CDR1 SNHLY, CDR2 FYNNEI. Trimming cost V 7 bases and J 0 bases, with 14 bases left between them. The CDR3, as DNA: TGTGCCAGCATCCCCGACAGCCTTAGCACAGATACGCAGTATTTT. Protein sequence: CASIPDSLSTDTQYF.

This sequence joins TRBV27 and TRBJ2-2; TRBD2 agrees at 9 bases. Germline CDR1 MNHEY, CDR2 SMNVEV (reference sequence). V dropped 6 bases and J dropped 1; count of bases not matched to a gene: 6. This CDR3 has 16 amino acids. The DNA for the CDR3 is TGTGCCAGCAGCAACAGACTAGCGGTGAACACCGGGGAGCTGTTTTTT. It encodes CASSNRLAVNTGELFF.

V usage is TRBV7-8 and J usage is TRBJ1-2; the D gene is possibly TRBD1 (5 bases). Germline assignment: CDR1 SGHVS and CDR2 FQNEAQ. V shed 2 bases and J shed 1 base, with 14 bases lying between them. The CDR3 totals 16 residues. CDR3 DNA sequence: TGTGCCAGCAGCTTATGGGCCGAAGGGGATAACTATGGCTACACCTTC. Protein sequence: CASSLWAEGDNYGYTF. Combining the CDR3 with reference TRBV7-8 and TRBJ1-2 gives the whole variable domain GAGVSQSPRYKVAKRGQDVALRCDPISGHVSLFWYQQALGQGPEFLTYFQNEAQLDKSGLPSDRFFAERPEGSVSTLKIQRTQQEDSAVYLCASSLWAEGDNYGYTFGSGTRLTVV.

This chain joins TRBV2 and TRBJ2-7; no firm D call. CDR3 size: 14 residues. Looked up from germline, CDR1 is SNHLY and CDR2 is FYNNEI. Trimming shortened V by 6 bases and J by 3 bases, and 15 bases separated the two germline ends. As DNA, the CDR3 is TGTGCCAGCAGGCTCCTAGTAACGGGCTACGAGCAGTACTTC. It yields the protein CASRLLVTGYEQYF.

This sequence joins TRBV6-5 and TRBJ2-2; 9 bases map to TRBD1. The trim removed 7 bases at V and 3 bases at J, leaving 6 bases unmatched. Germline V gene data show CDR1 as MNHEY and CDR2 as SVGAGI. The CDR3 is made up of 15 amino acids. The CDR3 sequence: CASTKGTGYTGELFF. The CDR3 region has the DNA TGTGCCAGCACTAAAGGGACAGGGTACACCGGGGAGCTGTTTTTT.

The chain couples TRBV6-1 to TRBJ2-3; 9 nucleotides agree with TRBD2. Germline CDR1 and CDR2: MNHNS and SASEGT. The CDR3 is 15 amino acids. The junction had 1 base not matched to a gene; V was cut back by 3 bases and J by 0 bases. CDR3 amino acids: CASSEAGGSTDTQYF. CDR3 sequence (DNA): TGTGCCAGCAGTGAGGCGGGAGGGAGCACAGATACGCAGTATTTT.

This chain links TRBV11-1 with TRBJ2-5; 7 bases are shared with TRBD2. Germline V CDR1 and CDR2: SGHAT, FQDESV (reference sequence). The CDR3 spans 13 residues. Germline trimming cut 5 bases from V and 2 bases from J; bases unmatched to any gene: 2. For the CDR3, the DNA is TGTGCCAGCAGCCCGGGACTACAAGAGACCCAGTACTTC. It yields the protein CASSPGLQETQYF.

The gene calls are TRBV13 and TRBJ2-1; D uncertain. The CDR3 loop spans 15 amino acids. V lost 4 bases, J lost 4 bases, and 14 bases lay in between. Germline V gene lookup returns CDR1 PRHDT and CDR2 FYEKMQ (reference sequence). CDR3 sequence reads: CASSSLLRTYNEQFF. In nucleotides, the CDR3 is TGTGCCAGCAGCTCGCTACTTCGAACTTACAATGAGCAGTTCTTC. The variable domain in full, with the rest retrieved from reference TRBV13 and TRBJ2-1, is AAGVIQSPRHLIKEKRETATLKCYPIPRHDTVYWYQQGPGQDPQFLISFYEKMQSDKGSIPDRFSAQQFSDYHSELNMSSLELGDSALYFCASSSLLRTYNEQFFGPGTRLTVL.